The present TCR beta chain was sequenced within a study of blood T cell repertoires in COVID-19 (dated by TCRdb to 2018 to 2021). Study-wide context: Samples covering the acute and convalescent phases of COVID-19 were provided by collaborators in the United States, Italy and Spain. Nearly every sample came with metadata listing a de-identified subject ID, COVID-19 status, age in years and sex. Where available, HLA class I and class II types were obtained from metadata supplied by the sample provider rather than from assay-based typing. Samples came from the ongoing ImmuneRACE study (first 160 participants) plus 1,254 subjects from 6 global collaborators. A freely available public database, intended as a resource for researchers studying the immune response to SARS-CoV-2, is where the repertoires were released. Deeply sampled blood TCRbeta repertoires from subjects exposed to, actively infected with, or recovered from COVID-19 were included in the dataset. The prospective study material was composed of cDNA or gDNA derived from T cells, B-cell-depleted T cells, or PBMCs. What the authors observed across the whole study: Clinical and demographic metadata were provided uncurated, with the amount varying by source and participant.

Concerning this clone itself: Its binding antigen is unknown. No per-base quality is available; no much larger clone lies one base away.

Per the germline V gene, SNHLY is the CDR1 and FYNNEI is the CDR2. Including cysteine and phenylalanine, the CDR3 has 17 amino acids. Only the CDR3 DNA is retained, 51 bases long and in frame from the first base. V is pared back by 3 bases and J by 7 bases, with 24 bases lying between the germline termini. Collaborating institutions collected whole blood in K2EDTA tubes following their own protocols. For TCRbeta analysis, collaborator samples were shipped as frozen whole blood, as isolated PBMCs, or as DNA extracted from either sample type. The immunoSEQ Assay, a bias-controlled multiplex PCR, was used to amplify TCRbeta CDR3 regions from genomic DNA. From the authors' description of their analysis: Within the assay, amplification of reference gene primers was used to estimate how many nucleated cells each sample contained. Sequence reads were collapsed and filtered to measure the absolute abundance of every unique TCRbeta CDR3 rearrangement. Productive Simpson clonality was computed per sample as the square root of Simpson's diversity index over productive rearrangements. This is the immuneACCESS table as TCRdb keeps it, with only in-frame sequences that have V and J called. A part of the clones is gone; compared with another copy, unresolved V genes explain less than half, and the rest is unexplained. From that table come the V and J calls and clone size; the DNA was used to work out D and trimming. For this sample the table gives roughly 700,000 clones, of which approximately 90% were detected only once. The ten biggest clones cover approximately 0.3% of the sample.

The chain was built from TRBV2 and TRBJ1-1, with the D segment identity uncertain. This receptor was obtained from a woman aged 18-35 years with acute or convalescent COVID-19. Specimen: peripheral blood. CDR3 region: CASSDFGRTGRMGEAFF. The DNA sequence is TGTGCCAGCAGTGATTTTGGCAGGACGGGGAGGATGGGTGAAGCTTTCTTT. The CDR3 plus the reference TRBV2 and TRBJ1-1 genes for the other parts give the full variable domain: EPEVTQTPSHQVTQMGQEVILRCVPISNHLYFYWYRQILGQKVEFLVSFYNNEISEKSEIFDDQFSVERPDGSNFTLKIRSTKLEDSAMYFCASSDFGRTGRMGEAFFGQGTRLTVV.